The source of this T cell receptor (beta chain) is a study of regulatory T cells in long-lasting Graves disease. About the study: New Graves' disease cases had less than 3 months of antithyroid drugs. Findings and caveats of the study: Persistent disease showed a preference for TRBV28, TRBJ1-2 and TRBJ2-5.

Time point noted: newly diagnosed GD, antithyroid drugs for less than 3 months. Generation of the TCR library employed RNA extracted from PBMCs. This clonotype was seen at least ten times. Antigen: not known. iRepertoire HTBI primers and Arm-PCR of CDR3 regions built TCR beta libraries. TCRdb independently ran MiXCR on the multiplex PCR reads; one entry per CDR3 protein. The table includes about 540,000 distinct CDR3 sequences, 13% detected once. V was clipped by 6 bases and J by 6 bases, with 18 bases between them. This CDR3 spans 14 amino acids. The germline CDR1 and CDR2 sequences are SGHAT and FQNNGV. These data are also associated with another study on T cells in Graves' hyperthyroidism and ophthalmopathy. That report notes: Exclusion of a patient resulted from uncontrolled infection, other autoimmune disease, pregnancy or lactation. Thyroid ultrasound, orbital computed tomography, clinical symptoms, and serum thyroxine and TRAb underpinned diagnoses.

The sample was peripheral blood mononuclear cells (PBMCs), taken at new diagnosis, from a patient treated with antithyroid drugs. This chain uses TRBV11-2 with TRBJ2-7; D possibly corresponds to TRBD2 (6 bases). The sequence derives from a man younger than 40 with Graves disease. This CDR3 reads CASSRLGSTGEQYF. The CDR3 coding sequence is TGTGCCAGCAGTAGACTCGGGAGTACCGGCGAGCAGTACTTC.